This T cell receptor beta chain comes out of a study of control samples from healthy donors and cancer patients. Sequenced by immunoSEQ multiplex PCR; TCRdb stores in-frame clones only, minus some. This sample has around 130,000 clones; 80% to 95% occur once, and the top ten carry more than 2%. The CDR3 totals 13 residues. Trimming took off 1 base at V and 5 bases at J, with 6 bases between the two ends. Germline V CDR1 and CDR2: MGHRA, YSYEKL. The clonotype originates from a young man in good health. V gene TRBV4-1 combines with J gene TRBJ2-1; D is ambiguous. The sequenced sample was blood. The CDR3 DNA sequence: TGCGCCAGCAGCCAAGGACCCAACAATGAGCAGTTCTTC. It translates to CASSQGPNNEQFF.